These 20 T cell receptor beta chains were sequenced from one sample in a study of Ad26.COV2.S vaccination and SARS-CoV-2 variants. TCRdb's copy holds only in-frame clones and misses some; the assay was immunoSEQ multiplex PCR. The sample lists some 370,000 clones, 83% occurring once. Indicated treatment: about 20 received Ad26.COV2.S at low or high dose, single or two shots; about 5 received placebo; per-sample allocation not given. The samples date from day 63 after the first vaccine or placebo injection. This material consisted of peripheral blood, taken in a trial of Ad26.COV2.S vaccine versus placebo. The receptors were gathered from a person between 18 and 65 years old who received the Ad26.COV2.S COVID-19 vaccine or a placebo.

V gene TRBV3-1 (or the pseudogene TRBV3-2) combines with J gene TRBJ2-5; no firm D call. Germline CDR1 LGHDT, CDR2 YNNKEL (reference sequence). The CDR3 totals 16 residues. Trimming removed 4 bases at V and 2 bases at J, with 17 bases between. This CDR3 reads CASSLIPDGPQETQYF. Written as DNA, the CDR3 is TGTGCCAGCAGCCTTATTCCGGACGGACCTCAAGAGACCCAGTACTTC.

The chain joins TRBV20-1 to TRBJ1-2, with unresolved D. With 3 bases removed from V and 7 bases from J, the gap between germline ends came to 9 bases. This CDR3 contains 11 residues. The germline CDR1 and CDR2 sequences are DFQATT and SNEGSKA (reference sequence). CDR3 loop: CSARGFLGYTF. The CDR3 DNA follows: TGCAGTGCTAGGGGGTTCCTTGGCTACACCTTC.

The V call is TRBV27, the J call TRBJ2-3, with TRBD2 matching 10 bases. Germline V gene sequence: CDR1 MNHEY, CDR2 SMNVEV (reference sequence). This CDR3 is built from 15 residues. Trimming took 6 bases from V and 2 from J; bases not matched to a gene: 5. This CDR3 is CASRRTSGVTDTQYF. The CDR3 region has the DNA TGTGCCAGCAGGAGAACTAGCGGGGTCACAGATACGCAGTATTTT.

This rearrangement joins TRBV27 to TRBJ1-1; weak D call: TRBD1 (5 bases). The germline V gene has CDR1 MNHEY and CDR2 SMNVEV (reference sequence). The CDR3 spans 14 residues. V dropped 5 bases and J dropped 5 bases, with 15 bases sitting between them. The CDR3 sequence is CASSLFGGGTEAFF. The CDR3 coding sequence is TGTGCCAGCAGTCTCTTCGGGGGTGGGACTGAAGCTTTCTTT.

V and J are TRBV6-5 and TRBJ1-5, with 7 bases fitting TRBD1. There are 15 residues in the CDR3. The V gene's germline CDR1 is MNHEY and CDR2 SVGAGI. Unmatched junction bases numbered 10, after V lost 8 bases and J lost 3 bases. The CDR3 DNA is TGTGCCAGCTCCGGTACGGACAGGTCCAATCAGCCCCAGCATTTT. Protein: CASSGTDRSNQPQHF.

V and J are TRBV19 and TRBJ1-4, with a weak D call TRBD1 (5 bases). The CDR3 consists of 12 residues. Trimming removed 1 base at V and 11 bases at J, with 8 bases between. Germline loops: CDR1 LNHDA, CDR2 SQIVND (reference sequence). CDR3: CASSIVWGKLFF. The CDR3 coding sequence is TGTGCCAGTAGTATAGTGTGGGGGAAACTGTTTTTT.

The genes are TRBV25-1 and TRBJ1-2, with 8 bases fitting TRBD1. The CDR3 is 15 amino acids. The V segment lost 2 bases and the J segment 4 bases; nucleotides outside the gene matches: 6. Per the germline V gene, CDR1 is MGHDK and CDR2 is SYGVNS. CDR3 sequence: CASSEAGGEFYGYTF. As DNA, the CDR3 is TGTGCCAGCAGTGAAGCAGGGGGCGAATTCTATGGCTACACCTTC.

The CDR3: CASYSDSFRITNTGELFF. The CDR3 DNA reads as TGTGCCAGCTACTCGGACTCATTCAGAATAACGAACACCGGGGAGCTGTTTTTT. V usage is TRBV18 and J usage is TRBJ2-2; a weak D match, TRBD2 (5 bases). The CDR3 is 18 amino acids. V lost 7 bases and J 0 bases, leaving 21 bases between the germline ends. Germline CDR1 KGHSH, CDR2 LQKENI. Together with reference TRBV18 and TRBJ2-2, the CDR3 gives the full variable domain: NAGVMQNPRHLVRRRGQEARLRCSPMKGHSHVYWYRQLPEEGLKFMVYLQKENIIDESGMPKERFSAEFPKEGPSILRIQQVVRGDSAAYFCASYSDSFRITNTGELFFGEGSRLTVL.

V is TRBV19 and J is TRBJ2-7; TRBD2 aligns across 11 bases. Unmatched junction bases numbered 8, after V lost 0 bases and J lost 4 bases. The CDR3 runs 17 residues. The germline CDR1 and CDR2 sequences are LNHDA and SQIVND (reference sequence). This CDR3 is CASSIDPASGGTYEQYF. The CDR3 DNA sequence: TGTGCCAGTAGTATAGATCCAGCTAGCGGGGGGACTTACGAGCAGTACTTC.

The count of this clone is one. The chain recombines TRBV18 with TRBJ1-5; no clear D gene. The ends were cut back, 1 base at V and 1 base at J, with 8 bases in the middle. Germline assignment: CDR1 KGHSH and CDR2 LQKENI. This CDR3 comprises 15 residues. CDR3 sequence: CASSPQGVSNQPQHF. The CDR3 DNA sequence: TGTGCCAGCTCACCACAGGGCGTCAGCAATCAGCCCCAGCATTTT.

V and J are TRBV27 and TRBJ2-1, with D unclear. The germline V and J ends were trimmed by 3 bases and 5 bases, with 11 bases remaining between them. Germline CDR1 MNHEY, CDR2 SMNVEV (reference sequence). This CDR3 has 14 amino acids. Here the CDR3 DNA reads TGTGCCAGCAGTTTTCGAAGACCGAACAATGAGCAGTTCTTC. Residues: CASSFRRPNNEQFF.

The genes are TRBV19 and TRBJ2-1; D is undetermined. Deletions cut 0 bases from V and 10 bases from J, with 10 bases between. Germline values: CDR1 LNHDA, CDR2 SQIVND (reference sequence). This CDR3 is built from 13 residues. The CDR3 is CASSIESRREQFF. DNA for the CDR3: TGTGCCAGTAGTATAGAATCTCGACGGGAGCAGTTCTTC. The entire variable domain, with the rest obtained from reference TRBV19 and TRBJ2-1, is as follows: DGGITQSPKYLFRKEGQNVTLSCEQNLNHDAMYWYRQDPGQGLRLIYYSQIVNDFQKGDIAEGYSVSREKKESFPLTVTSAQKNPTAFYLCASSIESRREQFFGPGTRLTVL.

The chain recombines TRBV14 with TRBJ2-5; unclear D gene. The CDR3 length is 13 residues. V dropped 0 bases and J dropped 2 bases, with 4 bases sitting between them. Looked up from germline, CDR1 is SGHDN and CDR2 is FVKESK. The DNA for the CDR3 is TGTGCCAGCAGCCAAGAAAGACAAGAGACCCAGTACTTC. Protein: CASSQERQETQYF.

This chain joins TRBV5-5 and TRBJ2-2; 9 bases match TRBD1. Germline loops: CDR1 SGHKS, CDR2 YYEKEE (reference sequence). V gave up 1 base and J gave up 4 bases; unmatched junction bases: 2. The CDR3 spans 15 residues. CDR3 in amino acids: CASSLWTGVTGELFF. For the CDR3, the DNA is TGTGCCAGCAGCTTGTGGACAGGGGTCACCGGGGAGCTGTTTTTT.

The V gene is TRBV18, the J gene TRBJ1-2, with TRBD1 matching 7 bases. There are 16 residues in the CDR3. Germline-derived CDR1 and CDR2 are KGHSH and LQKENI. With V trimmed by 4 bases and J by 3 bases, 11 bases remained unmatched. The CDR3 reads CASSRVGDRAHYGYTF. In DNA, the CDR3 is TGTGCCAGCTCACGAGTGGGAGACAGGGCTCACTATGGCTACACCTTC.

J is TRBJ1-2 and V is TRBV28; D unclear. This CDR3 is 13 amino acids long. Germline V gene sequence: CDR1 MDHEN, CDR2 SYDVKM. V shed 6 bases and J shed 7 bases, with 15 bases lying between them. The CDR3 loop is CASSLMIGFGYTF. The CDR3 bases are TGTGCCAGCAGCCTCATGATTGGATTTGGCTACACCTTC.

The rearrangement links TRBV4-2 to TRBJ1-1; D is uncertain. Germline CDR1 reads LGHNA; CDR2 reads YNFKEQ. This CDR3 is built from 14 residues. V lost 4 bases and J lost 0, with 9 bases in between. DNA for the CDR3: TGTGCCAGCAGCCGGGAGGGAGTGAACACTGAAGCTTTCTTT. Protein sequence: CASSREGVNTEAFF.

This chain joins TRBV6-5 and TRBJ2-3; 7 nucleotides align to TRBD1. Germline V gene data show CDR1 as MNHEY and CDR2 as SVGAGI. V gave up 4 bases and J gave up 5 bases; unmatched junction bases: 9. The CDR3 is 15 amino acids. Written as DNA, the CDR3 is TGTGCCAGCAGTTCCGAAGACAGGGCGGTAGATACGCAGTATTTT. This sequence encodes CASSSEDRAVDTQYF.

The sample holds a few counts of this clone. This rearrangement joins TRBV5-4 to TRBJ1-1; tentative D call: TRBD1 (6 bases). This CDR3 contains 15 residues. Trimming left V 9 bases short and J 0 bases short, with 18 bases between. The germline V gene encodes CDR1 SGHNT and CDR2 YYREEE (reference sequence). This CDR3 is CATLKGGLMNTEAFF. DNA of the CDR3: TGTGCCACCCTGAAGGGGGGGCTGATGAACACTGAAGCTTTCTTT.

The chain carries TRBV10-3 and TRBJ1-6; TRBD1 matches 10 bases. The V segment lost 10 bases and the J segment 10 bases; nucleotides outside the gene matches: 13. CDR3 length: 15 amino acids. Germline CDR1 ENHRY, CDR2 SYGVKD. In DNA form, the CDR3 reads TGTGCCACCCTTTCACTGGGACAGGGGTTATCACCCCTCCACTTT. Translating gives CATLSLGQGLSPLHF.